This is a list of T cell receptor beta chains from one sample in a study of a mutant IDH1 vaccine in newly diagnosed glioma. Their antigen targets remain unknown. Only in-frame clones appear in the TCRdb table, and some are missing; sequencing was by immunoSEQ multiplex PCR. The sample comprises about 64,000 clones, approximately 88% of which are singletons, and about 8.2% rests with the top ten. The input for sequencing was PBMCs, taken from a glioma patient whose treatment included an IDH1 peptide vaccine. The origin of the receptors is a woman between 45 and 65 years old with glioma. Both conserved end residues are part of each CDR3. The order of the fields is D gene, V gene, J gene, clone size, CDR3 DNA, CDR3 protein. The D gene is left open where the match is weak. Size values are once, few and many counts, or a class for expanded clones, and some rows have none.

D gene: -
V gene: TRBV19
J gene: TRBJ1-1
clone size: -
CDR3 DNA: TGTGCCAGTAGTATATCCGAGAACACTGAAGCTTTCTTT
CDR3 protein: CASSISENTEAFF

D gene: TRBD1
V gene: TRBV2
J gene: TRBJ1-3
clone size: -
CDR3 DNA: TGTGCCAGCACGCAGGGGGAGACGACGGGAAACACCATATATTTT
CDR3 protein: CASTQGETTGNTIYF

D gene: TRBD1
V gene: TRBV5-1
J gene: TRBJ1-2
clone size: -
CDR3 DNA: TGCGCCAGCAGCTTGGAGGACAGGGTACGCGGCTACACCTTC
CDR3 protein: CASSLEDRVRGYTF

D gene: TRBD1
V gene: TRBV5-1
J gene: TRBJ1-4
clone size: -
CDR3 DNA: TGCGCCAGCAGCTCCGGACAGGGGCCAACTAATGAAAAACTGTTTTTT
CDR3 protein: CASSSGQGPTNEKLFF

D gene: -
V gene: TRBV12-5
J gene: TRBJ1-1
clone size: -
CDR3 DNA: TGTGCTAGTGGTTACGGTGGTGAAGCTTTCTTT
CDR3 protein: CASGYGGEAFF

D gene: TRBD1
V gene: TRBV6-5
J gene: TRBJ2-1
clone size: once
CDR3 DNA: TGTGCCAGCAGTGGGACAGGGGGCAATGAGCAGTTCTTC
CDR3 protein: CASSGTGGNEQFF

D gene: TRBD2
V gene: TRBV29-1
J gene: TRBJ2-3
clone size: once
CDR3 DNA: TGCAGCGTGAGACCGGGACTAGCGGGGGGGAGGGATACGCAGTATTTT
CDR3 protein: CSVRPGLAGGRDTQYF

D gene: -
V gene: TRBV19
J gene: TRBJ1-5
clone size: -
CDR3 DNA: TGTGCCAGTAGTACCGAGACGGGCAATCAGCCCCAGCATTTT
CDR3 protein: CASSTETGNQPQHF

D gene: TRBD1
V gene: TRBV7-8
J gene: TRBJ1-1
clone size: -
CDR3 DNA: TGTGCCAGCAGCCATCAACCCGGGACAGACTACACTGAAGCTTTCTTT
CDR3 protein: CASSHQPGTDYTEAFF

D gene: -
V gene: TRBV30
J gene: TRBJ1-2
clone size: -
CDR3 DNA: TGTGCCTGGAGGAGACAGGACCGTTATGGCTACACCTTC
CDR3 protein: CAWRRQDRYGYTF

D gene: TRBD2
V gene: TRBV7-2
J gene: TRBJ2-1
clone size: once
CDR3 DNA: TGTGCCAGCAGCCCCCATGGTAGCGGGGGAGGCAATGAGCAGTTCTTC
CDR3 protein: CASSPHGSGGGNEQFF

D gene: -
V gene: TRBV5-6
J gene: TRBJ2-5
clone size: -
CDR3 DNA: TGTGCCAGCAGCTTGTGGAGCTCTCAAGAGACCCAGTACTTC
CDR3 protein: CASSLWSSQETQYF

D gene: -
V gene: TRBV5-6
J gene: TRBJ1-6
clone size: -
CDR3 DNA: TGTGCCAGCAGCTTGGACTCCAGCATCAATTCACCCCTCCACTTT
CDR3 protein: CASSLDSSINSPLHF

D gene: TRBD1
V gene: TRBV6-1
J gene: TRBJ1-2
clone size: -
CDR3 DNA: TGTGCCAGCAGCGTAGAATCAGGGGGCTATGGCTACACCTTC
CDR3 protein: CASSVESGGYGYTF

D gene: -
V gene: TRBV2
J gene: TRBJ2-5
clone size: -
CDR3 DNA: TGTGCCAGCAAAAACAGGGATGAGACCCAGTACTTC
CDR3 protein: CASKNRDETQYF

D gene: TRBD1
V gene: TRBV5-1
J gene: TRBJ2-1
clone size: -
CDR3 DNA: TGCGCCAGCAGCTTGGAGGGGGCAGCCTCCTACAATGAGCAGTTCTTC
CDR3 protein: CASSLEGAASYNEQFF

D gene: -
V gene: TRBV7-7
J gene: TRBJ2-3
clone size: -
CDR3 DNA: TGTGCTAGCAGCTTAGGTGTGGGGGCTACAGATACGCAGTATTTT
CDR3 protein: CASSLGVGATDTQYF

D gene: -
V gene: TRBV19
J gene: TRBJ2-2
clone size: -
CDR3 DNA: TGTGCCAGTAGTAACACCGGGGAGCTGTTTTTT
CDR3 protein: CASSNTGELFF

D gene: -
V gene: TRBV19
J gene: TRBJ1-1
clone size: -
CDR3 DNA: TGTGCCAGTAGTATCGAGGGAGGGGTTCGGGCTGAAGCTTTCTTT
CDR3 protein: CASSIEGGVRAEAFF

D gene: TRBD1
V gene: TRBV5-6
J gene: TRBJ2-2
clone size: -
CDR3 DNA: TGTGCCAGCAGCTCAGGGACAGCTCCCGGGGAGCTGTTTTTT
CDR3 protein: CASSSGTAPGELFF

D gene: -
V gene: TRBV9
J gene: TRBJ1-6
clone size: -
CDR3 DNA: TGTGCCAGCAGCGTAGGTGATTGGCAGGGTAAATCACCCCTCCACTTT
CDR3 protein: CASSVGDWQGKSPLHF

D gene: TRBD1
V gene: TRBV18
J gene: TRBJ1-1
clone size: -
CDR3 DNA: TGTGCCAGCTCACTACTGGACAGGATGGCTTTCTTT
CDR3 protein: CASSLLDRMAFF

D gene: -
V gene: TRBV9
J gene: TRBJ1-5
clone size: few
CDR3 DNA: TGTGCCAGCAGCCCGGAGGGGGATAGCAATCAGCCCCAGCATTTT
CDR3 protein: CASSPEGDSNQPQHF

D gene: -
V gene: TRBV18
J gene: TRBJ1-4
clone size: once
CDR3 DNA: TGTGCCAGCTCACCCGGACTACAGGGAAAGTTAGGTGAAAAACTGTTTTTT
CDR3 protein: CASSPGLQGKLGEKLFF

D gene: -
V gene: TRBV5-6
J gene: TRBJ1-1
clone size: -
CDR3 DNA: TGTGCCAGCAGTTCGCGATATTCGGGTGCTGAAGCTTTCTTT
CDR3 protein: CASSSRYSGAEAFF

D gene: -
V gene: TRBV18
J gene: TRBJ1-1
clone size: -
CDR3 DNA: TGTGCCAGCTCACCTTACACCACTGAAGCTTTCTTT
CDR3 protein: CASSPYTTEAFF

D gene: -
V gene: TRBV5-1
J gene: TRBJ1-1
clone size: -
CDR3 DNA: TGCGCCAGCAGCTACAACGGGGGCACTGAAGCTTTCTTT
CDR3 protein: CASSYNGGTEAFF

D gene: -
V gene: TRBV5-3
J gene: TRBJ1-2
clone size: -
CDR3 DNA: TGTGCCAGAAGCGGAAACAGGGAAAACTATGGCTACACCTTC
CDR3 protein: CARSGNRENYGYTF

D gene: -
V gene: TRBV7-2
J gene: TRBJ2-3
clone size: once
CDR3 DNA: TGTGCCAGCAGCTCCGTGGTAGCCCGAAATAGAGATACGCAGTATTTT
CDR3 protein: CASSSVVARNRDTQYF

D gene: TRBD1
V gene: TRBV15
J gene: TRBJ1-6
clone size: -
CDR3 DNA: TGTGCCACGACCAAGGACAGGGATAATTCACCCCTCCACTTT
CDR3 protein: CATTKDRDNSPLHF

D gene: -
V gene: TRBV27
J gene: TRBJ1-5
clone size: -
CDR3 DNA: TGTGCCAGCAGTCCAAGACCACCTAGCAATCAGCCCCAGCATTTT
CDR3 protein: CASSPRPPSNQPQHF

D gene: -
V gene: TRBV12-5
J gene: TRBJ2-3
clone size: -
CDR3 DNA: TGTGCTAGTGTTGGGGGAATTAGCACAGATACGCAGTATTTT
CDR3 protein: CASVGGISTDTQYF

D gene: TRBD1
V gene: TRBV4-1
J gene: TRBJ1-6
clone size: -
CDR3 DNA: TGCGCCAGCAGCCAAGAACGACAGGGGAGCTATAATTCACCCCTCCACTTT
CDR3 protein: CASSQERQGSYNSPLHF

D gene: -
V gene: TRBV2
J gene: TRBJ2-2
clone size: few
CDR3 DNA: TGTGCCAGCAGGGCGGGGCAAGTTACCGGGGAGCTGTTTTTT
CDR3 protein: CASRAGQVTGELFF

D gene: -
V gene: TRBV10-3
J gene: TRBJ1-1
clone size: -
CDR3 DNA: TGTGCCATCAGTGAGTGGGTGGGGATGAACACTGAAGCTTTCTTT
CDR3 protein: CAISEWVGMNTEAFF

D gene: -
V gene: TRBV11-2
J gene: TRBJ2-2
clone size: -
CDR3 DNA: TGTGCCAGCAGCTTAGATCCTGCAGGGTACACCGGGGAGCTGTTTTTT
CDR3 protein: CASSLDPAGYTGELFF

D gene: -
V gene: TRBV30
J gene: TRBJ2-3
clone size: -
CDR3 DNA: TGTGCCTGGAGGTCCCCGGCGGTGGATACGCAGTATTTT
CDR3 protein: CAWRSPAVDTQYF

D gene: -
V gene: TRBV7-9
J gene: TRBJ2-2
clone size: few
CDR3 DNA: TGTGCCAGCAGCTTAGTGGAGGTGCCAGCCGGGGAGCTGTTTTTT
CDR3 protein: CASSLVEVPAGELFF

D gene: -
V gene: TRBV7-2
J gene: TRBJ1-2
clone size: -
CDR3 DNA: TGTGCCAGCAGCTTACGGGAAAACTATGGCTACACCTTC
CDR3 protein: CASSLRENYGYTF

D gene: TRBD1
V gene: TRBV7-9
J gene: TRBJ1-3
clone size: -
CDR3 DNA: TGTGCCAGCAGCTTGGGGGACAGGGGGATTGTAAACACCATATATTTT
CDR3 protein: CASSLGDRGIVNTIYF

D gene: -
V gene: TRBV29-1
J gene: TRBJ1-2
clone size: once
CDR3 DNA: TGCAGCGTTGATAGGGGGGAGGGTCTCGATGGCTACACCTTC
CDR3 protein: CSVDRGEGLDGYTF

D gene: -
V gene: TRBV7-9
J gene: TRBJ1-1
clone size: -
CDR3 DNA: TGTGCCAGCAGCTCCGACATGATAGCTGAAGCTTTCTTT
CDR3 protein: CASSSDMIAEAFF

D gene: -
V gene: TRBV4-1
J gene: TRBJ2-7
clone size: -
CDR3 DNA: TGCGCCAGCAGCCAAGGGACTGGGAGGGAGCAGTACTTC
CDR3 protein: CASSQGTGREQYF

D gene: -
V gene: TRBV5-6
J gene: TRBJ1-2
clone size: -
CDR3 DNA: TGTGCCAGCAGCTTGGGAGACTCCGGGTGGAGTGGCTACACCTTC
CDR3 protein: CASSLGDSGWSGYTF

D gene: TRBD1
V gene: TRBV5-5
J gene: TRBJ1-3
clone size: -
CDR3 DNA: TGTGCCAGCAGCTTGGGTGGGACAGGGGTAGGAAACACCATATATTTT
CDR3 protein: CASSLGGTGVGNTIYF

D gene: -
V gene: TRBV10-2
J gene: TRBJ1-1
clone size: -
CDR3 DNA: TGCGCCAGCAGTCCCGGACACACTGAAGCTTTCTTT
CDR3 protein: CASSPGHTEAFF

D gene: TRBD2
V gene: TRBV4-2
J gene: TRBJ2-2
clone size: -
CDR3 DNA: TGTGCCAGCAGCCAAGCGGCCGGGACTAGCTTAACGGAGCTGTTTTTT
CDR3 protein: CASSQAAGTSLTELFF

D gene: -
V gene: TRBV9
J gene: TRBJ1-1
clone size: -
CDR3 DNA: TGTGCCAGCAGCCTAGGGATTAACACTGAAGCTTTCTTT
CDR3 protein: CASSLGINTEAFF

D gene: TRBD1
V gene: TRBV11-3
J gene: TRBJ1-2
clone size: -
CDR3 DNA: TGTGCCGGCAGCTTAGTAGGGGGCCATGGCTACACCTTC
CDR3 protein: CAGSLVGGHGYTF

D gene: -
V gene: TRBV25-1
J gene: TRBJ2-1
clone size: -
CDR3 DNA: TGTGCCAGCAGTGAATGGCACAATGAGCAGTTCTTC
CDR3 protein: CASSEWHNEQFF

D gene: TRBD1
V gene: TRBV9
J gene: TRBJ1-2
clone size: -
CDR3 DNA: TGTGCCAGCAGCGCCGGGGACAGATTAAACTATGGCTACACCTTC
CDR3 protein: CASSAGDRLNYGYTF

D gene: TRBD1
V gene: TRBV28
J gene: TRBJ2-7
clone size: -
CDR3 DNA: TGTGCCAGCAGTCCAGGGACAGTATACGAGCAGTACTTC
CDR3 protein: CASSPGTVYEQYF

D gene: TRBD1
V gene: TRBV27
J gene: TRBJ2-7
clone size: -
CDR3 DNA: TGTGCCAGCAGGACAGGGCGAAACGAGCAGTACTTC
CDR3 protein: CASRTGRNEQYF